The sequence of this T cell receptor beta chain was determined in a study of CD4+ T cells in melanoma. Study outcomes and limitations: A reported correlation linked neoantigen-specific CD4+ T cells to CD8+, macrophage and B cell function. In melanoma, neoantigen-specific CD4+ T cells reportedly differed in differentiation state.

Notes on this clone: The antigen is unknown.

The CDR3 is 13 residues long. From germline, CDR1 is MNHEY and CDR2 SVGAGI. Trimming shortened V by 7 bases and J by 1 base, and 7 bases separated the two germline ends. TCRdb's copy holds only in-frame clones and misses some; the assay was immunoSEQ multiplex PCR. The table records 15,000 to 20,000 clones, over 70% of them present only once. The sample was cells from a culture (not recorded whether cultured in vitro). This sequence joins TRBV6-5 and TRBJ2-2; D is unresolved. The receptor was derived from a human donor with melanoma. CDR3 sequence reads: CASMSENTGELFF. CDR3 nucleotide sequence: TGTGCCAGCATGTCCGAGAACACCGGGGAGCTGTTTTTT.